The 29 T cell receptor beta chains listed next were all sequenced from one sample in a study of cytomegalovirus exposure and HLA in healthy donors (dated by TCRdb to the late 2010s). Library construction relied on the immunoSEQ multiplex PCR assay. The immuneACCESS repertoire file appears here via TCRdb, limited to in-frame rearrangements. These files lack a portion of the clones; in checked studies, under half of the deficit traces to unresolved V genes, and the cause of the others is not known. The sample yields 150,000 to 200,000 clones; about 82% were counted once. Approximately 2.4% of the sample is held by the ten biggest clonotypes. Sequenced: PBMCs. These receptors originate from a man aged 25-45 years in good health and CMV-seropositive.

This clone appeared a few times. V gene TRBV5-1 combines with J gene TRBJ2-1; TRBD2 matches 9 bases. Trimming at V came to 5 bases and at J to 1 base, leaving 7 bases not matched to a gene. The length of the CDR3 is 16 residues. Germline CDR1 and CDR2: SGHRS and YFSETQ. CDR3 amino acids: CASRNRSGGSYNEQFF. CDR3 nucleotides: TGCGCCAGCAGGAACCGCAGCGGGGGGTCCTACAATGAGCAGTTCTTC.

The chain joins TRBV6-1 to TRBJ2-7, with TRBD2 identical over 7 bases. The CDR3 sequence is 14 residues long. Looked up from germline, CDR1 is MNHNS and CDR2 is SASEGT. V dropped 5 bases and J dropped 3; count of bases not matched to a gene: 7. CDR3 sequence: CASSWGGLSYEQYF. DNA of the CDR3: TGTGCCAGCAGTTGGGGGGGACTGAGCTACGAGCAGTACTTC.

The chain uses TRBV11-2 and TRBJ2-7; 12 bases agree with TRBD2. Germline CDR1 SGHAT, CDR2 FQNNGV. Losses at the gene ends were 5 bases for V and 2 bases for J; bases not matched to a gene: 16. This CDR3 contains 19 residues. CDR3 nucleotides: TGTGCCAGCAGCCAACCGGGACTAGCGGGCGACAGGTGGGCCTACGAGCAGTACTTC. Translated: CASSQPGLAGDRWAYEQYF.

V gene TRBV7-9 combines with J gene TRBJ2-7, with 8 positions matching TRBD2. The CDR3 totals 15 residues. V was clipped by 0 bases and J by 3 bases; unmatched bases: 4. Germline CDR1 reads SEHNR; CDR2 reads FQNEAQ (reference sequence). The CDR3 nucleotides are TGTGCCAGCAGCTTAGCCAACGGGGGGGACTACGAGCAGTACTTC. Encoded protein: CASSLANGGDYEQYF.

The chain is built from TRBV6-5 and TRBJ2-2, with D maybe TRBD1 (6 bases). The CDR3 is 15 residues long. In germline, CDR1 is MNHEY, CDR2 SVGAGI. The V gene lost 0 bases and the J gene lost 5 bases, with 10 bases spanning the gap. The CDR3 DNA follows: TGTGCCAGCAGTTACTCACGACAGGAGACCGGGGAGCTGTTTTTT. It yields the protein CASSYSRQETGELFF.

Written as DNA, the CDR3 is TGTGCCAGCAGTTACTCTTCCGGGACACTCGACTACGAGCAGTACTTC. It codes for CASSYSSGTLDYEQYF. V is TRBV6-5 and J is TRBJ2-7; possible D gene TRBD1, 6 bases. The V and J ends lost 0 bases and 3 bases respectively, with 15 bases between them. Germline-derived CDR1 and CDR2 are MNHEY and SVGAGI. This CDR3 spans 16 amino acids.

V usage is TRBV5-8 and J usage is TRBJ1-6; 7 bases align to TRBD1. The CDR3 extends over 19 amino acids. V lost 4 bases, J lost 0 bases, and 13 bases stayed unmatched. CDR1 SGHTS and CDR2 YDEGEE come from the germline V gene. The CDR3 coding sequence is TGTGCCAGCAGCCGGGACAGACACCGGGTTAGCTCCTATAATTCACCCCTCCACTTT. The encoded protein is CASSRDRHRVSSYNSPLHF.

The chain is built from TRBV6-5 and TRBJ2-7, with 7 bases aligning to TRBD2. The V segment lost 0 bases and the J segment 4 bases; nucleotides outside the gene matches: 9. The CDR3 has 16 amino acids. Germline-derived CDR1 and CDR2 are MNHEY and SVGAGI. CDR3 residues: CASSYSRGGGSYEQYF. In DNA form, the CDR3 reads TGTGCCAGCAGTTACTCACGCGGCGGGGGTTCTTACGAGCAGTACTTC.

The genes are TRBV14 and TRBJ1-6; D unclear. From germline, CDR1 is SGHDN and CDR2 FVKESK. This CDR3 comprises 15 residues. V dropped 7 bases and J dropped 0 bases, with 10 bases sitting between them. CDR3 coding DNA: TGTGCCAGCACCCCAGATAGCTCCTATAATTCACCCCTCCACTTT. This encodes CASTPDSSYNSPLHF.

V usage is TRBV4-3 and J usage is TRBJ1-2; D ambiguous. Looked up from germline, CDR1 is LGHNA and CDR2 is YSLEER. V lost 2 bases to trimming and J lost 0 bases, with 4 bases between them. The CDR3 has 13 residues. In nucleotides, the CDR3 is TGCGCCAGCAGCCAACTGTCTAACTATGGCTACACCTTC. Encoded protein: CASSQLSNYGYTF.

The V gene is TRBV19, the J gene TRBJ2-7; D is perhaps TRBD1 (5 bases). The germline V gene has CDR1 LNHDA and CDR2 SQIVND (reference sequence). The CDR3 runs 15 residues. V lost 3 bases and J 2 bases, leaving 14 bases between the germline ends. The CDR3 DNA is TGTGCCAGTAGTATTGGGGCAGGGCCCACCTACGAGCAGTACTTC. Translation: CASSIGAGPTYEQYF.

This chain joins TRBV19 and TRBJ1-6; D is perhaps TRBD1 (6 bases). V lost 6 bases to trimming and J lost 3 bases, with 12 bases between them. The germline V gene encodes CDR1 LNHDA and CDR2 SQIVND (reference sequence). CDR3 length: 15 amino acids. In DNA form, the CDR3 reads TGTGCCAGTAGATCAGGGGATTACTATAATTCACCCCTCCACTTT. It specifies CASRSGDYYNSPLHF.

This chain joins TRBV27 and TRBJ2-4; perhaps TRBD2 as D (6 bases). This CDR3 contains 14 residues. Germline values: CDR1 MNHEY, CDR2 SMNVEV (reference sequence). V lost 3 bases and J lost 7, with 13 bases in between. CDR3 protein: CASSLTGGENIQYF. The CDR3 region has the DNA TGTGCCAGCAGTTTGACCGGAGGGGAGAACATTCAGTACTTC.

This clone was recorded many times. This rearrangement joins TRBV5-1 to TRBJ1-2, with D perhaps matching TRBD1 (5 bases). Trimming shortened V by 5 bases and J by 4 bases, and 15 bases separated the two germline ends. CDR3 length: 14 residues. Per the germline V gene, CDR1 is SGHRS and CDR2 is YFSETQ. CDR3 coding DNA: TGCGCCAGCAGGCCGGACACGACCACCTATGGCTACACCTTC. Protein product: CASRPDTTTYGYTF.

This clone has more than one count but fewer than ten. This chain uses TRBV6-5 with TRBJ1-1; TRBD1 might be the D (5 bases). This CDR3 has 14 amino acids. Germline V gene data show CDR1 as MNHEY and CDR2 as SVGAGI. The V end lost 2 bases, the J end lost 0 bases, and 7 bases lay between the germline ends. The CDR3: CASSYGAMNTEAFF. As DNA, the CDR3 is TGTGCCAGCAGTTACGGGGCTATGAACACTGAAGCTTTCTTT.

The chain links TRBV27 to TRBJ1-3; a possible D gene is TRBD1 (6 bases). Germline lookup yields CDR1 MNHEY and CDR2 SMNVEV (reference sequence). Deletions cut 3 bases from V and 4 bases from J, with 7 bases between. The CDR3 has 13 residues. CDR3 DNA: TGTGCCAGCAGTTTTGGACAGGGAAACACCATATATTTT. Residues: CASSFGQGNTIYF.

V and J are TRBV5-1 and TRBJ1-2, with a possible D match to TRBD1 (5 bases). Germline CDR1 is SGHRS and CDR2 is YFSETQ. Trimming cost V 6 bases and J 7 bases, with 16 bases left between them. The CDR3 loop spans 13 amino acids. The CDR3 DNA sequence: TGCGCCAGCAATGACGGCAGGGCTCGTGGCTACACCTTC. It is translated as CASNDGRARGYTF. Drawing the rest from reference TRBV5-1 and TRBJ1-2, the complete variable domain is KAGVTQTPRYLIKTRGQQVTLSCSPISGHRSVSWYQQTPGQGLQFLFEYFSETQRNKGNFPGRFSGRQFSNSRSEMNVSTLELGDSALYLCASNDGRARGYTFGSGTRLTVV.

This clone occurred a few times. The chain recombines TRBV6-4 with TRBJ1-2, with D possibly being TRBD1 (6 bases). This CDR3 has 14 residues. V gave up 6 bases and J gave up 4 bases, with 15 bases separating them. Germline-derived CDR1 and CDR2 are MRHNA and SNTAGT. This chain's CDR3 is CASSPEQGSYGYTF. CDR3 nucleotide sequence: TGTGCCAGCAGCCCGGAACAGGGATCCTATGGCTACACCTTC.

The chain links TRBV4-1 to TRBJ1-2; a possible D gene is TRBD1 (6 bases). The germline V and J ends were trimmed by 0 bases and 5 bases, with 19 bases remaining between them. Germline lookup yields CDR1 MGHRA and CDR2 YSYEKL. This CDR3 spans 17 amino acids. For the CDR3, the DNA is TGCGCCAGCAGCCAAGATCTCGGGGCAGGGGAAAGATATGGCTACACCTTC. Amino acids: CASSQDLGAGERYGYTF.

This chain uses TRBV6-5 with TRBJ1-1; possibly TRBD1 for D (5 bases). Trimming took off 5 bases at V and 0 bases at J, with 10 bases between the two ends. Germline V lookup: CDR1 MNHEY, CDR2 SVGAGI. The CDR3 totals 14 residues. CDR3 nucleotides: TGTGCCAGCAGTGCGGGACGGATGAACACTGAAGCTTTCTTT. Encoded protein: CASSAGRMNTEAFF.

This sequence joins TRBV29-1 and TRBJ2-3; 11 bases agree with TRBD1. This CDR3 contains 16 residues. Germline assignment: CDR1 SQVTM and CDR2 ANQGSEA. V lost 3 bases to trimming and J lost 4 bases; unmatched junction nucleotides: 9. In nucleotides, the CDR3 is TGCAGCGTTGATGGGACAGGGGGTTATGGGGCAGATACGCAGTATTTT. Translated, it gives CSVDGTGGYGADTQYF.

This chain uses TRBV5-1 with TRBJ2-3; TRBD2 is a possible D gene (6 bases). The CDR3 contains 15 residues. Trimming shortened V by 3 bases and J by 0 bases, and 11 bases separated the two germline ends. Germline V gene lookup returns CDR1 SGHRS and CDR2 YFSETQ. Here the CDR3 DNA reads TGCGCCAGCAGCTCAAGCGGGTATAGCACAGATACGCAGTATTTT. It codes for CASSSSGYSTDTQYF.

The CDR3 region has the DNA TGTGCCAGCAGTTTATCATCGAGGGCTGAAGCTTTCTTT. This encodes CASSLSSRAEAFF. This chain joins TRBV27 and TRBJ1-1; D unclear. V lost 0 bases to trimming and J lost 6 bases, with 8 bases between them. Per the germline V gene, CDR1 is MNHEY and CDR2 is SMNVEV (reference sequence). The CDR3 covers 13 residues.

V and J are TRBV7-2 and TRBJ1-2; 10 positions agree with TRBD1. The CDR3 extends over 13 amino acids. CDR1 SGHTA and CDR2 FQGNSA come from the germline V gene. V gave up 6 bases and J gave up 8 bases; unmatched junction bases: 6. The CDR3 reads CASSADRGLGYTF. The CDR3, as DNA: TGTGCCAGCAGTGCAGACAGGGGGCTCGGCTACACCTTC.

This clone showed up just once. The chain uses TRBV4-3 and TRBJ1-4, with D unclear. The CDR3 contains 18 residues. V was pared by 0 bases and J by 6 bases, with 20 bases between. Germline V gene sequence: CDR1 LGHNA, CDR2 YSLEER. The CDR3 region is CASSQDPLDLGRHEKLFF. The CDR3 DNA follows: TGCGCCAGCAGCCAAGATCCGCTGGACCTTGGGAGGCATGAAAAACTGTTTTTT.

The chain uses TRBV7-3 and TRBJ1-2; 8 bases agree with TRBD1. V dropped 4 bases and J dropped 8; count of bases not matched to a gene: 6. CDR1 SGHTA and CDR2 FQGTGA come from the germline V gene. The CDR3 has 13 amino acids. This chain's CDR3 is CASSSGGAGGYTF. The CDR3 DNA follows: TGTGCCAGCAGCTCAGGGGGCGCGGGGGGCTACACCTTC.

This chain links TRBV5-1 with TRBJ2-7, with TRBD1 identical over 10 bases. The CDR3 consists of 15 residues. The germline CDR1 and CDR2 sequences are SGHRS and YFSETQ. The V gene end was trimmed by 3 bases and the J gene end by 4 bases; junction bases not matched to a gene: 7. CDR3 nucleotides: TGCGCCAGCAGCTGGGTGACAGGGGGCCTTTACGAGCAGTACTTC. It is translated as CASSWVTGGLYEQYF.

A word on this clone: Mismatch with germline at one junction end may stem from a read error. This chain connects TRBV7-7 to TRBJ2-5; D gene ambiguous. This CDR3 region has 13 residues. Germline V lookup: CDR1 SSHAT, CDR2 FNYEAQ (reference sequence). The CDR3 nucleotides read TGTGCTAGCAGCTTAGGCAGGTGGGAGACCCAGTACTTC. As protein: CASSLGRWETQYF. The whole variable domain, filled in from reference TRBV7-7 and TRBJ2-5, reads GAGVSQSPRYKVTKRGQDVTLRCDPISSHATLYWYQQALGQGPEFLTYFNYEAQPDKSGLPSDRFSAERPEGSISTLTIQRTEQRDSAMYRCASSLGRWETQYFGPGTRLLVL.

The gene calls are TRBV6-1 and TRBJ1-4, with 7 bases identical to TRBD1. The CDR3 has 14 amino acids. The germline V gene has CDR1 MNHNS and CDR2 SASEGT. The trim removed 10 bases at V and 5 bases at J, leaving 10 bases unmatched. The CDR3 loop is CATGSGTENEKLFF. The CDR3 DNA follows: TGTGCCACTGGGTCCGGGACAGAGAATGAAAAACTGTTTTTT.